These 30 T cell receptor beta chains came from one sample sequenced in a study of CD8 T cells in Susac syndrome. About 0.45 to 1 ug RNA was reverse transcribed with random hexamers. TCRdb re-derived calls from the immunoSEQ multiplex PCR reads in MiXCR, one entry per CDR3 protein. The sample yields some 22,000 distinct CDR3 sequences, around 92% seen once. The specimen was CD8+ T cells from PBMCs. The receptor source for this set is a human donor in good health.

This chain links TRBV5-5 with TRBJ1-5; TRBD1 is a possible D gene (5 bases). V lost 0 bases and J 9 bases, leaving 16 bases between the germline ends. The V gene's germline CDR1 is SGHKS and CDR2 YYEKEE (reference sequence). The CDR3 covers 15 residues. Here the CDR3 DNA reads TGTGCCAGCAGCTTGGGGGACGGCACGGAGTGGCCCCAGCATTTT. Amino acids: CASSLGDGTEWPQHF.

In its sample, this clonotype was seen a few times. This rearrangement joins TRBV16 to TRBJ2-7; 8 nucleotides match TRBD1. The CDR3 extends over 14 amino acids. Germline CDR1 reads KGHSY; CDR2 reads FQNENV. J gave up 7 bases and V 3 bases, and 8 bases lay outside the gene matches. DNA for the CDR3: TGTGCCAGCAGCCAGTCAAGGACAGGGAGGGAGCAGTACTTC. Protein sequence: CASSQSRTGREQYF.

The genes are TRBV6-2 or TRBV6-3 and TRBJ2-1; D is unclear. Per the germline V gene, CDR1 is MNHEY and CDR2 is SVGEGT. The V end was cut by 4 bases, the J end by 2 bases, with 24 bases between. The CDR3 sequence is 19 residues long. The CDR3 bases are TGTGCCAGCAGTTCCTCAAAAAGGGCAGAGGAATTAGCCTACAATGAGCAGTTCTTC. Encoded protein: CASSSSKRAEELAYNEQFF.

CDR3 sequence reads: CASSDGTGGGPQHF. DNA for the CDR3: TGTGCCAGCAGTGACGGGACAGGGGGGGGGCCCCAGCATTTT. V usage is TRBV2 and J usage is TRBJ1-5; TRBD1 agrees at 11 bases. V lost 3 bases to trimming and J lost 9 bases; unmatched junction nucleotides: 4. CDR3 length: 14 amino acids. The V gene's germline CDR1 is SNHLY and CDR2 FYNNEI.

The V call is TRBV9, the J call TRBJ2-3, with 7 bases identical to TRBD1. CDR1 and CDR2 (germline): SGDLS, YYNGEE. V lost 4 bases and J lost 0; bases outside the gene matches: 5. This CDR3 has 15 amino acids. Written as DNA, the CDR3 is TGTGCCAGCAGCCCGGGGACAGCTAGCACAGATACGCAGTATTTT. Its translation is CASSPGTASTDTQYF.

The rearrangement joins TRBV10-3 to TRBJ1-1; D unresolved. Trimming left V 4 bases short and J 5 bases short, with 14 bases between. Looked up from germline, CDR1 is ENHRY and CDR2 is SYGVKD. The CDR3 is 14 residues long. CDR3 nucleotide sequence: TGTGCCATCAGTGTAATACATCCGTGGACTGAAGCTTTCTTT. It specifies CAISVIHPWTEAFF.

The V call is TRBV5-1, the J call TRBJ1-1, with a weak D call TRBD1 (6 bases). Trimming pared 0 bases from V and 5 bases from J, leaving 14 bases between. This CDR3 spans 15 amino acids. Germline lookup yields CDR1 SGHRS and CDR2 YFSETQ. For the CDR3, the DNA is TGCGCCAGCAGCTTGGAGGTTGGACAGAAGACTGAAGCTTTCTTT. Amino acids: CASSLEVGQKTEAFF.

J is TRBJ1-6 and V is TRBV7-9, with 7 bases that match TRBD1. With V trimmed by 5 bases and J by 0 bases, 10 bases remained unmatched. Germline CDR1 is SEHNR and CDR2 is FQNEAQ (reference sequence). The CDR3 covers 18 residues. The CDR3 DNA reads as TGTGCCAGCAGCCATACGACAGGGAGAAGCTCCTATAATTCACCCCTCCACTTT. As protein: CASSHTTGRSSYNSPLHF. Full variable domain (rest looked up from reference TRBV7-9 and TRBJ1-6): DTGVSQNPRHKITKRGQNVTFRCDPISEHNRLYWYRQTLGQGPEFLTYFQNEAQLEKSRLLSDRFSAERPKGSFSTLEIQRTEQGDSAMYLCASSHTTGRSSYNSPLHFGNGTRLTVT.

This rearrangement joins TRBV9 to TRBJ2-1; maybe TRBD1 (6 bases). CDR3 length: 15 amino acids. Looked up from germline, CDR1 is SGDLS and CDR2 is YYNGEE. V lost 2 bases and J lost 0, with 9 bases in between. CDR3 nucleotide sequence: TGTGCCAGCAGCGTCCAGGGGAGCTCCTACAATGAGCAGTTCTTC. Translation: CASSVQGSSYNEQFF.

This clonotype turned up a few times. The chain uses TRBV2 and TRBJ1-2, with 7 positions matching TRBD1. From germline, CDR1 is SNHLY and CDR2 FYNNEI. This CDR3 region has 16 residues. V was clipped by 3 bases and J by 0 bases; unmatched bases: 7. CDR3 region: CASSDGTDETNYGYTF. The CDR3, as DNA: TGTGCCAGCAGTGACGGGACAGATGAGACTAACTATGGCTACACCTTC.

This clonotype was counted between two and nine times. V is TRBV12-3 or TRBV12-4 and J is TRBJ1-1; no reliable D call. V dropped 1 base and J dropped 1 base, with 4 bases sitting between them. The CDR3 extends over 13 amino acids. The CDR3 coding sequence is TGTGCCAGCAGTTTAGGGCGGAACACTGAAGCTTTCTTT. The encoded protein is CASSLGRNTEAFF.

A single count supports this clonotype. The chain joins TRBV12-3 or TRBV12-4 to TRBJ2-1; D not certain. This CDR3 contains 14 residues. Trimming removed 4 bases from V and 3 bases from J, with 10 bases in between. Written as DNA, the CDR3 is TGTGCCAGCAGTTGGGTTGGGGTCTACAATGAGCAGTTCTTC. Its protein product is CASSWVGVYNEQFF.

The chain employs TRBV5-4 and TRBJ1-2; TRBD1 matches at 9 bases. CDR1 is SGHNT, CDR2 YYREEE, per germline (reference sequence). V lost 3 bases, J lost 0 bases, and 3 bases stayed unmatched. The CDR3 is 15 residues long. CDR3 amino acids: CASSSRTGANYGYTF. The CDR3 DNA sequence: TGTGCCAGCAGCTCAAGGACAGGGGCTAACTATGGCTACACCTTC.

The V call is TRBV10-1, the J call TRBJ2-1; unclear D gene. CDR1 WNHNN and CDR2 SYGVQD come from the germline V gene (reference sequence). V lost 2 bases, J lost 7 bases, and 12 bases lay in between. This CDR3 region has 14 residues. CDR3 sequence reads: CASSEGREGNEQFF. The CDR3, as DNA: TGCGCCAGCAGTGAGGGAAGGGAAGGGAATGAGCAGTTCTTC.

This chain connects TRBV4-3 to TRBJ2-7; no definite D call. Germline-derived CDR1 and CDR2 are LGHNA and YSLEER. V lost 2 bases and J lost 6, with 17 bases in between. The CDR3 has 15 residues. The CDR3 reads CASSQSYFGQAEQYF. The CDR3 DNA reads TGCGCCAGCAGCCAAAGCTATTTCGGGCAGGCCGAGCAGTACTTC.

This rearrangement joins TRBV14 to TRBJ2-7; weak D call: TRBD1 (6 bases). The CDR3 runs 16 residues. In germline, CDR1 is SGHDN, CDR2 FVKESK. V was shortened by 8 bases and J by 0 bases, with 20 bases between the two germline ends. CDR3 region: CASSRGTPMSSYEQYF. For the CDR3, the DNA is TGTGCCAGCTCTCGAGGGACACCTATGAGCTCCTACGAGCAGTACTTC.

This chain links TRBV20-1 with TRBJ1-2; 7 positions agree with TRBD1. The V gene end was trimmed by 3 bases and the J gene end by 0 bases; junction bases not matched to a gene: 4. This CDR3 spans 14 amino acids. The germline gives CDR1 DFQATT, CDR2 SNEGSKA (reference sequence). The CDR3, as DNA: TGCAGTGCTAGTGGGGACAGTGCTAACTATGGCTACACCTTC. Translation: CSASGDSANYGYTF.

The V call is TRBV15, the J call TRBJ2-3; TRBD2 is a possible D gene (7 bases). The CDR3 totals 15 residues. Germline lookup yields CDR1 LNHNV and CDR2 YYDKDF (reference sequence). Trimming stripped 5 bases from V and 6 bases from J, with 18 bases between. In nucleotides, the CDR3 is TGTGCCACCAGCCCGGCGGGGGCCGGGGGGGATACGCAGTATTTT. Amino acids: CATSPAGAGGDTQYF.

The CDR3 loop reads CASSPRGRAGASYEQYF. Here the CDR3 DNA reads TGTGCCAGCAGCCCCCGGGGAAGAGCGGGGGCCTCCTACGAGCAGTACTTC. The chain has TRBV5-6 and TRBJ2-7, with 8 nucleotides matching TRBD2. After removal of 4 bases from V and 0 bases from J, the junction contained 12 bases not matched to a gene. This CDR3 is 17 amino acids long. Germline CDR1 and CDR2: SGHDT and YYEEEE.

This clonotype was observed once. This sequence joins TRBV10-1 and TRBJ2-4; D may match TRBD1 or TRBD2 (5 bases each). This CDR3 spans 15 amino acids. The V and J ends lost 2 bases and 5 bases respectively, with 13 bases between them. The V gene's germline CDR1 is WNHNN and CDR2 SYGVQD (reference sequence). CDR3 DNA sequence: TGCGCCAGCAGTGAGGGTGGGGGTGTTGAAAACATTCAGTACTTC. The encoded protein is CASSEGGGVENIQYF.

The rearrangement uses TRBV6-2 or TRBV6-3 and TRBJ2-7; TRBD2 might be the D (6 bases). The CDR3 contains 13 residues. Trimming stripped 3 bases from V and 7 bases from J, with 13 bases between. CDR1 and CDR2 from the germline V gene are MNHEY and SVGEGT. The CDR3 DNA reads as TGTGCCAGCAGTTATACGTCCGGGGGTGAGCAGTACTTC. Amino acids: CASSYTSGGEQYF.

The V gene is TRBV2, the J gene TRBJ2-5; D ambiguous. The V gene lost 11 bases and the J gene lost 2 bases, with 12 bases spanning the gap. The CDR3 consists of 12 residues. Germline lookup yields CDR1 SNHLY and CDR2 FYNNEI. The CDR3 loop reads CAVQSLQETQYF. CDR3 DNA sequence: TGTGCCGTACAGAGTTTACAAGAGACCCAGTACTTC.

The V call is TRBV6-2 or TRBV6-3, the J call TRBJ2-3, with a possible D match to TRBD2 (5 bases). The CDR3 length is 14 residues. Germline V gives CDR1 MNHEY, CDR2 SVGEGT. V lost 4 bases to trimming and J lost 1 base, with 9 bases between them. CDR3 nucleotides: TGTGCCAGCAGTTCGGACTTCCGCACAGATACGCAGTATTTT. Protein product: CASSSDFRTDTQYF.

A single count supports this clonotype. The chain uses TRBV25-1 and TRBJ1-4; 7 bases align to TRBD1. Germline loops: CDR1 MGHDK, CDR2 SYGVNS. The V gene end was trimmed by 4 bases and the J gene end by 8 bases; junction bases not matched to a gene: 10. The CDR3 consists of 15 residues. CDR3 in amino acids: CASSGLFTGVEKLFF. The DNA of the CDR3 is TGTGCCAGCAGTGGCCTATTCACAGGGGTAGAAAAACTGTTTTTT.

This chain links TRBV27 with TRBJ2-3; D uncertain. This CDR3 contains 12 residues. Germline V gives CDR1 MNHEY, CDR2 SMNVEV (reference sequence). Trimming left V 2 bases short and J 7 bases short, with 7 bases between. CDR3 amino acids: CASSLDWYTQYF. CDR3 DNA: TGTGCCAGCAGTTTAGACTGGTATACGCAGTATTTT.

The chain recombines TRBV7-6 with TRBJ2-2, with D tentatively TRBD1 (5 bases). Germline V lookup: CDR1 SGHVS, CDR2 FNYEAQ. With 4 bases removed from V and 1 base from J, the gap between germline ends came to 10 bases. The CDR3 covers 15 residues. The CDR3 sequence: CASSSITGNTGELFF. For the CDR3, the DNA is TGTGCCAGCAGCTCTATAACAGGGAACACCGGGGAGCTGTTTTTT. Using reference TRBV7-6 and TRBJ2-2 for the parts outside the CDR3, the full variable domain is GAGVSQSPRYKVTKRGQDVALRCDPISGHVSLYWYRQALGQGPEFLTYFNYEAQQDKSGLPNDRFSAERPEGSISTLTIQRTEQRDSAMYRCASSSITGNTGELFFGEGSRLTVL.

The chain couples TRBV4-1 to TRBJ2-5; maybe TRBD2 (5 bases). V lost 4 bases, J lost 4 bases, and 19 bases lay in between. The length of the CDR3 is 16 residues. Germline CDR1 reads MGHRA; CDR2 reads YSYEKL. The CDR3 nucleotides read TGCGCCAGCAGCCGGATCTACTCCCTTCGGGGAGAGACCCAGTACTTC. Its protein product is CASSRIYSLRGETQYF.

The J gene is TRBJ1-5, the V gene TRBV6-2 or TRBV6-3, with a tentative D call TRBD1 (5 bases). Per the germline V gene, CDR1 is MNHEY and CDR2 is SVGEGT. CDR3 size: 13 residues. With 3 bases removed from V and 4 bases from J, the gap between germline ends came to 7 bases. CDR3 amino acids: CASSYGGNQPQHF. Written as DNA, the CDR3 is TGTGCCAGCAGTTATGGGGGGAATCAGCCCCAGCATTTT.

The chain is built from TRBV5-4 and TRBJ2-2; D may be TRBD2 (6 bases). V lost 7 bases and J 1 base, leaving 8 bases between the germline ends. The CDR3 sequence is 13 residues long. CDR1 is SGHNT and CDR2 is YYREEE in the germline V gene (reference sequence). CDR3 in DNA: TGTGCCAGCGAAGCGGGGAACACCGGGGAGCTGTTTTTT. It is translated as CASEAGNTGELFF.

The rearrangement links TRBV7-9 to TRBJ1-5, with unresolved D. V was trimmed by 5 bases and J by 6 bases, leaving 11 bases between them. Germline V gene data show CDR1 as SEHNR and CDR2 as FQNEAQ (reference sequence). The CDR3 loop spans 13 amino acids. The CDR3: CASSADVGQPQHF. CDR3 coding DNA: TGTGCCAGCAGCGCGGATGTCGGTCAGCCCCAGCATTTT.